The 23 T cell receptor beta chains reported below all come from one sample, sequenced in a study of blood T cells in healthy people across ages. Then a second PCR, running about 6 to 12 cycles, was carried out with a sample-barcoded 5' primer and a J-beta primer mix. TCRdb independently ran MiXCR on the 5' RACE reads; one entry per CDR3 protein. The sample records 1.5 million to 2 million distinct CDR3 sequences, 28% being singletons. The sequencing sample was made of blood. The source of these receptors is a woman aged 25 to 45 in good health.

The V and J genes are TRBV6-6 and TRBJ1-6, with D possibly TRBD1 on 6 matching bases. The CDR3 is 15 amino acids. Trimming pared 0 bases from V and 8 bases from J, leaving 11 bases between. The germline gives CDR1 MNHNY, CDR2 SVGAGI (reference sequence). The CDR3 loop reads CASSYSGTTDSPLHF. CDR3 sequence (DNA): TGTGCCAGCAGTTACTCCGGGACAACAGATTCACCCCTCCACTTT.

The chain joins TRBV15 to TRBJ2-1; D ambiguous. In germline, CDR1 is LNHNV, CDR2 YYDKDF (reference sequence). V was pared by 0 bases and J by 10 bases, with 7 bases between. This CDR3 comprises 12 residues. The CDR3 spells CATSRDLGEQFF. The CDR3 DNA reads TGTGCCACCAGCAGAGATCTCGGGGAGCAGTTCTTC.

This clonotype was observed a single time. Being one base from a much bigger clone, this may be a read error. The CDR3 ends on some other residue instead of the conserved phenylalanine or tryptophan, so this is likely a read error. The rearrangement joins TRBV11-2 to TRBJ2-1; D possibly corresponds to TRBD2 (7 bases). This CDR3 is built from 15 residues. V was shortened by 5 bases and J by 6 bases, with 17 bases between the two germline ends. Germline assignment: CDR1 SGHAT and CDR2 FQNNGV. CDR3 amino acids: CASSQGGAGTNEQFV. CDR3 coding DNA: TGTGCCAGCAGCCAAGGGGGAGCGGGGACCAATGAGCAGTTCGTC.

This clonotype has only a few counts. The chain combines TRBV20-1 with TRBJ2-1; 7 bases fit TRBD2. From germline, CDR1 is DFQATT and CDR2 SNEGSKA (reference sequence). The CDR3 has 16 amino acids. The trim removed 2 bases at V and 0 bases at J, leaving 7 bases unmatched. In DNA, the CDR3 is TGCAGTGCTAGAAAAACTAGCGCCAGCTCCTACAATGAGCAGTTCTTC. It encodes CSARKTSASSYNEQFF.

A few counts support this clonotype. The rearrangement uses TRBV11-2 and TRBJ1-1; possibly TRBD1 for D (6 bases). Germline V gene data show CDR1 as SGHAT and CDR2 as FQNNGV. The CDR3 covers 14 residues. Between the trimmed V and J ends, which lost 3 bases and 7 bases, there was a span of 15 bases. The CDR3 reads CASSFPLGGSEAFF. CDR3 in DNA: TGTGCCAGCAGCTTCCCTCTAGGGGGTAGTGAAGCTTTCTTT. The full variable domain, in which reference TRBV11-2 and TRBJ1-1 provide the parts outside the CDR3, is EAGVAQSPRYKIIEKRQSVAFWCNPISGHATLYWYQQILGQGPKLLIQFQNNGVVDDSQLPKDRFSAERLKGVDSTLKIQPAKLEDSAVYLCASSFPLGGSEAFFGQGTRLTVV.

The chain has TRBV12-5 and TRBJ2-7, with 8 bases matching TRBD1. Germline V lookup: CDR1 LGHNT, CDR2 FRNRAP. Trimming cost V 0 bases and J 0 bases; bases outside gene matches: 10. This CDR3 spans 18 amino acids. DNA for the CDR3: TGTGCTAGTGGTTTGGTATCTTATCGGGACAGGAGCTCCTACGAGCAGTACTTC. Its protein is CASGLVSYRDRSSYEQYF.

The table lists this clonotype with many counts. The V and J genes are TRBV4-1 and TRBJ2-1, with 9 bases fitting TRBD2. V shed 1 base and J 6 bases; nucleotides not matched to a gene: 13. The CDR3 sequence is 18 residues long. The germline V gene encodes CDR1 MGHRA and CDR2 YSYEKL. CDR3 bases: TGCGCCAGCAGCCAAGGCTGGGTAGCGGGAGCGAGGGGCAATGAGCAGTTCTTC. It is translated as CASSQGWVAGARGNEQFF.

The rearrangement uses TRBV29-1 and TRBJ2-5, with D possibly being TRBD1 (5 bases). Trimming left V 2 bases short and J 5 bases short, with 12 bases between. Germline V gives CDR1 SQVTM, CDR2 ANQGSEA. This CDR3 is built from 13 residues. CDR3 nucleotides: TGCAGCGTTGAAAGGGGTTGGGGCGAGACCCAGTACTTC. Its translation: CSVERGWGETQYF.

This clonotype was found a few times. CDR3 sequence: CASSSDLSGGEQFF. The CDR3 nucleotides read TGCGCCAGCAGTTCAGACTTGAGTGGTGGTGAGCAGTTCTTC. The rearrangement links TRBV5-1 to TRBJ2-1; no clear D gene. Germline-derived CDR1 and CDR2 are SGHRS and YFSETQ. V was clipped by 5 bases and J by 9 bases, with 18 bases between them. The CDR3 runs 14 residues.

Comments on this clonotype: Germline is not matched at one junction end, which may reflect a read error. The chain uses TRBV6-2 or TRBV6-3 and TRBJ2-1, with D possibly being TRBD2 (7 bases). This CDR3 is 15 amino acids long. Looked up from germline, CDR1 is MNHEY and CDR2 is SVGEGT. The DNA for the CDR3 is TGTACCAGCAGCTCGTGGGGGGGCTCCTACAGTGAGCAGTTCTTC. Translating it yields CTSSSWGGSYSEQFF.

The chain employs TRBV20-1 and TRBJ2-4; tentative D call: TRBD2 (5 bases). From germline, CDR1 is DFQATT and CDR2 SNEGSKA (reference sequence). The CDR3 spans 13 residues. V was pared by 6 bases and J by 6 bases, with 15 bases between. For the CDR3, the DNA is TGCAGTGCGCAGAGGGAATCCCCAAACATTCAGTACTTC. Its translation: CSAQRESPNIQYF.

The CDR3 nucleotides are TGTGCCACCAGTGATCCCGGGACAAACACCGGGGAGCTGTTTTTT. Its protein is CATSDPGTNTGELFF. This chain connects TRBV24-1 to TRBJ2-2; tentatively, D is TRBD1 (6 bases). V was shortened by 3 bases and J by 2 bases, with 9 bases between the two germline ends. CDR1 is KGHDR and CDR2 is SFDVKD in the germline V gene. CDR3 length equals 15 residues.

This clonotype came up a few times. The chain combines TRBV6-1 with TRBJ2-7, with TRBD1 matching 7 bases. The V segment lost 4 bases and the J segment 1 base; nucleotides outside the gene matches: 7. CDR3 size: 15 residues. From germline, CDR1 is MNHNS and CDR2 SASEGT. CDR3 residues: CASSASGGVSYEQYF. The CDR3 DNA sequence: TGTGCCAGCAGTGCTTCAGGGGGAGTATCCTACGAGCAGTACTTC.

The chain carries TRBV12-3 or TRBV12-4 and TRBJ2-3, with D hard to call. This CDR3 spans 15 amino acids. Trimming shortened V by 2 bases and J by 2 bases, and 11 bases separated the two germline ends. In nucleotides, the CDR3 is TGTGCCAGCAGTTTACCCCTCTTACACACAGATACGCAGTATTTT. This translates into CASSLPLLHTDTQYF.

CDR3 nucleotide sequence: TGTGCCAGTTCGATTTTGGGCGGCGAGACCCAGTACTTC. Protein sequence: CASSILGGETQYF. The chain combines TRBV2 with TRBJ2-5; D is unclear. The germline V gene encodes CDR1 SNHLY and CDR2 FYNNEI. The CDR3 length is 13 residues. The germline V and J ends were trimmed by 9 bases and 5 bases, with 16 bases remaining between them.

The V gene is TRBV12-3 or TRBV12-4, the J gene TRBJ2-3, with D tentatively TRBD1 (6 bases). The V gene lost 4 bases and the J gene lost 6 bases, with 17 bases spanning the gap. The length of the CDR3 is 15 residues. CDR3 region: CASSSRGRRLDTQYF. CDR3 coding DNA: TGTGCCAGCAGTTCCAGGGGCCGGAGATTGGATACGCAGTATTTT.

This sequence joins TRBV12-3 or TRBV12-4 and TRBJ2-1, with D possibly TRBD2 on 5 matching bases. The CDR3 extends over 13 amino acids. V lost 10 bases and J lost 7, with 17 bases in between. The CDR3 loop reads CATAPAGVNEQFF. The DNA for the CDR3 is TGTGCCACCGCCCCGGCCGGGGTGAATGAGCAGTTCTTC.

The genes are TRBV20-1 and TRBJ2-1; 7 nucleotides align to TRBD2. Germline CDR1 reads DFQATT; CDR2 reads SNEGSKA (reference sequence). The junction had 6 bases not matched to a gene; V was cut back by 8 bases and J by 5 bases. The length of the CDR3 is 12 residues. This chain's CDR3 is CSILAANNEQFF. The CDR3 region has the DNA TGCAGTATCCTAGCGGCCAACAATGAGCAGTTCTTC.

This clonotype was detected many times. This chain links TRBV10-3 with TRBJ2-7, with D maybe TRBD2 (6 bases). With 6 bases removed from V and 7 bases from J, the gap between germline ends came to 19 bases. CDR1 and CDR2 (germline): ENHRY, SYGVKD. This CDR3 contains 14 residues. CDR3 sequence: CAIRTLAPPWEQYF. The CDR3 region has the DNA TGTGCCATCAGGACACTAGCCCCTCCGTGGGAGCAGTACTTC.

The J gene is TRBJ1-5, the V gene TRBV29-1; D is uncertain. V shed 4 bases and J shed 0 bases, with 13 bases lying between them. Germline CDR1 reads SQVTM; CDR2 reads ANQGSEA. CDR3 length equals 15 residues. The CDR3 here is CSVAGHGGSNQPQHF. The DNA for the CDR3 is TGCAGCGTTGCAGGCCACGGCGGTAGCAATCAGCCCCAGCATTTT. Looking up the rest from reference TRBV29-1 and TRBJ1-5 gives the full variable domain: SAVISQKPSRDICQRGTSLTIQCQVDSQVTMMFWYRQQPGQSLTLIATANQGSEATYESGFVIDKFPISRPNLTFSTLTVSNMSPEDSSIYLCSVAGHGGSNQPQHFGDGTRLSIL.

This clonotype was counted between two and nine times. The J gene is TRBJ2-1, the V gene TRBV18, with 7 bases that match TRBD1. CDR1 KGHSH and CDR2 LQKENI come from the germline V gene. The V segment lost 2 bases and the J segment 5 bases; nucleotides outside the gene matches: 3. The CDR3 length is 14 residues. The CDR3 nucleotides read TGTGCCAGCTCACCATCCGGGACAGACAATGAGCAGTTCTTC. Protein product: CASSPSGTDNEQFF. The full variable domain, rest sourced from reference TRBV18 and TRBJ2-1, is NAGVMQNPRHLVRRRGQEARLRCSPMKGHSHVYWYRQLPEEGLKFMVYLQKENIIDESGMPKERFSAEFPKEGPSILRIQQVVRGDSAAYFCASSPSGTDNEQFFGPGTRLTVL.

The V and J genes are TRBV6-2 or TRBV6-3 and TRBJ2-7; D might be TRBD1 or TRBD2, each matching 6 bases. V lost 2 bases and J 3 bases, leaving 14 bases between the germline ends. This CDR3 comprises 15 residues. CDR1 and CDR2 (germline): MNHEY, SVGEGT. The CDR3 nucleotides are TGTGCCAGCAGTTACCCCTCGAGGGGGGACTACGAGCAGTACTTC. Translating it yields CASSYPSRGDYEQYF.

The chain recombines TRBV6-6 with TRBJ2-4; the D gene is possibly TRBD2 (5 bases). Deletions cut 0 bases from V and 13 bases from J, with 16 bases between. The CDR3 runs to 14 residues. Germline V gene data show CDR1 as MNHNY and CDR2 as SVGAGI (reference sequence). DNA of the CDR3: TGTGCCAGCAGTTACTCCCCTAGCTACAATGAGCAGTACTTC. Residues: CASSYSPSYNEQYF.